Listed below are T cell receptor beta chains from one sample, sequenced in a study of blood T cell repertoires in COVID-19. Profiled with immunoSEQ multiplex PCR; TCRdb holds only in-frame clones, not every one. This repertoire shows over 100,000 clones, about 78% found once; its top ten account for around 4%. The source material was peripheral blood. The receptor set was obtained from a human donor in a cohort sampled during active or convalescent COVID-19. The conserved cysteine and the conserved F or W are not part of the CDR3 here. A D gene is named only where the DNA matches it firmly.

.	TRBJ2-2	TRBV19	ASSQTVANTGELF
TRBD2	TRBJ2-1	TRBV11-2	ASSAWTSGGANEQF
.	TRBJ2-7	TRBV29-1	SVEEAPIGGEQY
TRBD2	TRBJ2-2	TRBV7-8	ASRVSGGTGELF
.	TRBJ2-1	TRBV11-2	ASSHPRGVSYNEQF
TRBD2	TRBJ2-2	TRBV5-1	ASSLGTSGRATGELF
TRBD2	TRBJ2-7	TRBV6-5	ASSYSRTSGRLEQY
TRBD2	TRBJ2-3	TRBV7-2	ASSLGWGGGKDTQY
.	TRBJ1-5	TRBV9	ASSVAAGESQPQH
.	TRBJ2-3	TRBV18	ASSGTSGTDTQY
.	TRBJ2-5	TRBV6-2/TRBV6-3	ASSYGGQRETQY